These 17 T cell receptor beta chains were all obtained from the same sample, sequenced in a study of metastatic and nonmetastatic thyroid tumors (dated by TCRdb to the early 2020s). No treatment had been received by any patient before thyroid surgery. To prepare the library, PCR was applied. Data came from an Illumina HiSeq 4000. TCRdb took the public reads, trimmed them with fastp at Q25, ran MiXCR for clone calling and kept in-frame beta chains. Counted in this sample were about 14,000 clones; around 29% of them appeared once. Of the sample, roughly 19% is held by the ten largest clones. Source material: tumor tissue. Receptors were obtained from a female donor with papillary thyroid cancer or a benign thyroid nodule (not recorded which). Some clones in this sample may be carry-over from other donors' samples.

This clone was seen repeatedly, ten times or more. A read error is possible here, since a much larger clone lies one base away. The chain uses TRBV7-8 and TRBJ2-1; the D is unclear. The V gene lost 5 bases and the J gene lost 8 bases, with 22 bases spanning the gap. The CDR3 contains 16 residues. Germline assignment: CDR1 SGHVS and CDR2 FQNEAQ. The CDR3 loop reads CASSPGRRAIIDEQFF. The CDR3 DNA is TGTGCCAGCAGCCCCGGTCGACGAGCAATCATCGATGAGCAGTTCTTC.

At least ten counts were recorded for this clone. The J gene is TRBJ2-4, the V gene TRBV29-1; 10 nucleotides line up with TRBD1. The germline CDR1 and CDR2 sequences are SQVTM and ANQGSEA. There are 15 residues in the CDR3. The V gene end was trimmed by 0 bases and the J gene end by 8 bases; junction bases not matched to a gene: 7. The CDR3 loop reads CSVEDRGTGVDIQYF. CDR3 nucleotide sequence: TGCAGCGTTGAAGATCGGGGGACAGGGGTGGACATTCAGTACTTC.

This clone occurred many times. CDR3 sequence: CASSKQGSSETQYF. CDR3 nucleotides: TGCGCCAGCAGCAAACAGGGGTCTTCAGAGACCCAGTACTTC. V gene TRBV4-1 combines with J gene TRBJ2-5; 7 bases are shared with TRBD1. Trimming at V came to 5 bases and at J to 4 bases, leaving 7 bases not matched to a gene. There are 14 residues in the CDR3. Germline-derived CDR1 and CDR2 are MGHRA and YSYEKL.

The rearrangement uses TRBV27 and TRBJ1-1; 10 nucleotides match TRBD1. Germline trimming cut 6 bases from V and 4 bases from J; bases unmatched to any gene: 2. Germline lookup yields CDR1 MNHEY and CDR2 SMNVEV (reference sequence). The CDR3 runs to 13 residues. This CDR3 is CASRDRGPTEAFF. In DNA form, the CDR3 reads TGTGCCAGCAGAGACAGGGGGCCCACTGAAGCTTTCTTT.

The chain uses TRBV19 and TRBJ2-1, with TRBD2 identical over 11 bases. The J segment lost 6 bases and the V segment lost 4 bases, leaving 5 bases of the junction unmatched. CDR3 length: 15 amino acids. The germline V gene has CDR1 LNHDA and CDR2 SQIVND (reference sequence). The CDR3, as DNA: TGTGCCAGTAGTAAGACTAGCGGGGAACTCAATGAGCAGTTCTTC. Translating it yields CASSKTSGELNEQFF.

The chain recombines TRBV18 with TRBJ1-2, with D unclear. The CDR3 extends over 14 amino acids. Per the germline V gene, CDR1 is KGHSH and CDR2 is LQKENI. Between the trimmed V and J ends, which lost 4 bases and 0 bases, there was a span of 9 bases. The CDR3 loop is CASSHGRTNYGYTF. The CDR3 DNA is TGTGCCAGCTCACACGGACGGACTAACTATGGCTACACCTTC.

V usage is TRBV28 and J usage is TRBJ1-5, with D hard to call. The germline V and J ends were trimmed by 7 bases and 10 bases, with 14 bases remaining between them. CDR3 length: 12 amino acids. CDR1 and CDR2 from the germline V gene are MDHEN and SYDVKM. CDR3 DNA: TGTGCCAGCACCCCGTTTCGGGTCCCCCAGCATTTT. As protein: CASTPFRVPQHF.

This clone was observed many times. J is TRBJ2-5 and V is TRBV28; no definite D call. Germline CDR1 and CDR2: MDHEN and SYDVKM. The CDR3 is made up of 13 amino acids. V was clipped by 2 bases and J by 5 bases, with 9 bases between them. The chain's CDR3 is CASSLPPEETQYF. In DNA form, the CDR3 reads TGTGCCAGCAGTTTACCGCCCGAGGAGACCCAGTACTTC.

The chain links TRBV19 to TRBJ2-5; 11 bases match TRBD2. The germline CDR1 and CDR2 sequences are LNHDA and SQIVND (reference sequence). There are 13 residues in the CDR3. The V gene end was trimmed by 6 bases and the J gene end by 4 bases; junction bases not matched to a gene: 1. The CDR3 reads CASRGLAGETQYF. Here the CDR3 DNA reads TGTGCCAGTAGAGGACTAGCGGGAGAGACCCAGTACTTC.

The gene calls are TRBV12-3 or TRBV12-4 and TRBJ2-7; D not resolved. There are 13 residues in the CDR3. The germline V and J ends were trimmed by 6 bases and 0 bases, with 9 bases remaining between them. The CDR3 DNA sequence: TGTGCCAGCAGCCTACGGAACTCCTACGAGCAGTACTTC. Translated, it gives CASSLRNSYEQYF.

The chain couples TRBV3-1 to TRBJ2-1, with 8 bases fitting TRBD2. From germline, CDR1 is LGHDT and CDR2 YNNKEL (reference sequence). The CDR3 extends over 14 amino acids. The V segment lost 8 bases and the J segment 6 bases; nucleotides outside the gene matches: 9. The CDR3 loop is CASRQSLAGNEQFF. DNA of the CDR3: TGTGCCAGCCGGCAATCCCTAGCGGGCAATGAGCAGTTCTTC.

Only a few counts were recorded for this clone. This sequence joins TRBV6-1 and TRBJ1-3; a possible D gene is TRBD1 (6 bases). CDR1 MNHNS and CDR2 SASEGT come from the germline V gene. V was trimmed by 6 bases and J by 0 bases, leaving 12 bases between them. CDR3 length: 15 residues. The DNA of the CDR3 is TGTGCCAGCAGCGAACAGACAGGCTCTGGAAACACCATATATTTT. As protein: CASSEQTGSGNTIYF.

The rearrangement uses TRBV7-8 and TRBJ2-3, with TRBD2 matching over 10 bases. This CDR3 is 15 amino acids long. V shed 4 bases, J shed 3 bases, and the junction held 4 bases outside the gene matches. Germline V gives CDR1 SGHVS, CDR2 FQNEAQ. The CDR3 is CASSSSGSGTDTQYF. The CDR3 DNA is TGTGCCAGCAGCTCTAGCGGGAGTGGGACAGATACGCAGTATTTT.

This rearrangement joins TRBV11-2 to TRBJ1-2, with TRBD1 matching over 9 bases. Trimming at V came to 0 bases and at J to 10 bases, leaving 9 bases not matched to a gene. This CDR3 comprises 15 residues. The germline V gene encodes CDR1 SGHAT and CDR2 FQNNGV. In nucleotides, the CDR3 is TGTGCCAGCAGCTTAGATTGGGGGACAGGGAGGTTCTACACCTTC. It yields the protein CASSLDWGTGRFYTF.

By share, this clone counts as large. The rearrangement links TRBV7-9 to TRBJ1-2; 11 bases map to TRBD1. V trimming: 5 bases; J trimming: 7 bases; junction bases outside the gene matches: 15. The CDR3 spans 17 residues. CDR1 and CDR2 from the germline V gene are SEHNR and FQNEAQ (reference sequence). CDR3 nucleotide sequence: TGTGCCAGCAGCCAAATAACAATGGACAGGGGGCGTAGTGGCTACACCTTC. Encoded protein: CASSQITMDRGRSGYTF.

This clone is judged medium-sized (0.01 to 0.1%). The genes are TRBV24-1 and TRBJ1-2, with D unclear. This CDR3 comprises 14 residues. V was trimmed by 0 bases and J by 2 bases, leaving 6 bases between them. CDR1 and CDR2 (germline): KGHDR, SFDVKD. The CDR3 sequence: CATSDLGSNYGYTF. Written as DNA, the CDR3 is TGTGCCACCAGTGATTTGGGCAGCAACTATGGCTACACCTTC.

J is TRBJ2-7 and V is TRBV30; TRBD1 aligns across 7 bases. The CDR3 spans 12 residues. Germline values: CDR1 GTSNPN, CDR2 SVGIG (reference sequence). The V gene end was trimmed by 3 bases and the J gene end by 6 bases; junction bases not matched to a gene: 5. The CDR3 DNA reads TGTGCCTGGAGCCGACAGGGCTCCGAGCAGTACTTC. Protein: CAWSRQGSEQYF.